What follows describes a single T cell receptor beta chain. The CDR3 is 16 amino acids. The germline V gene has CDR1 SGHRS and CDR2 YFSETQ. V was shortened by 0 bases and J by 4 bases, with 15 bases between the two germline ends. The data were taken from a study of blood T cells in healthy people across ages. A second PCR of roughly 6 to 12 cycles used a sample-barcoded 5' primer and a J-beta primer mix. TCRdb re-analysed the 5' RACE reads in MiXCR, keeping a single row per CDR3 protein. Among some 700,000 distinct CDR3 sequences listed, about 20% were seen once. The sequence came from a man aged 65 to 79 in good health. The V call is TRBV5-1, the J call TRBJ2-3; weak D call: TRBD1 (7 bases). The sequencing input was blood. CDR3: CASSLDDREVADTQYF. The CDR3 bases are TGCGCCAGCAGCTTGGACGACAGGGAGGTAGCAGATACGCAGTATTTT.